The source of this T cell receptor (beta chain) is a study of cytomegalovirus exposure and HLA in healthy donors. Study results and caveats: Later analysis demonstrated an association between a missense DCLRE1C variant and TCR beta V- and J-gene trimming. Most CMV-associated TCR beta chains appeared HLA-restricted in a later analysis.

PCR amplification relied on 60 Vbeta primers (plus 13 Jbeta primers). Using immunoSEQ multiplex PCR, the repertoire was profiled, and TCRdb retains in-frame clones only, with some absent. The data show approximately 61,000 clones, with about 60% seen just once and 3% to 3.5% held by the top ten. Germline V gene data show CDR1 as SGHNT and CDR2 as YENEEA. Trimming pared 1 base from V and 6 bases from J, leaving 7 bases between. The CDR3 extends over 13 amino acids. This clone was counted between two and nine times. Its antigen remains unidentified. The chain employs TRBV11-3 and TRBJ2-1, with D unresolved. Sequencing was carried out using PBMCs. The origin of this receptor is a woman aged 45-59 years in good health and CMV-seronegative. The CDR3 protein is CASSLVGGNEQFF. In nucleotides, the CDR3 is TGTGCCAGCAGCTTAGTCGGCGGCAATGAGCAGTTCTTC.